The 3 T cell receptor beta chains below were found in one sample sequenced in a study of beta chain features in type 1 diabetes. Expressed TCRB transcripts were sequenced because the isolated RNA had all been reverse transcribed beforehand. Profiled with immunoSEQ multiplex PCR; TCRdb holds only in-frame clones, not every one. Of under 450,000 clones in the sample, approximately 15% were seen once. The material sequenced was naive CD4+ T cells from blood. The receptors were gathered from a man aged 30 to 39 in good health.

In this sample, this clone turned up a few times. V is TRBV7-2 and J is TRBJ1-1, with D tentatively TRBD1 (5 bases). V lost 5 bases to trimming and J lost 2 bases, with 15 bases between them. The germline V gene encodes CDR1 SGHTA and CDR2 FQGNSA. The CDR3 consists of 15 residues. Here the CDR3 DNA reads TGTGCCAGCAGCCAATCCTTGACAGCTAACACTGAAGCTTTCTTT. Its protein is CASSQSLTANTEAFF.

This clone came up a few times. The chain employs TRBV2 and TRBJ2-3; D unclear. This CDR3 is built from 11 residues. The V gene lost 8 bases and the J gene lost 1 base, with 4 bases spanning the gap. Germline assignment: CDR1 SNHLY and CDR2 FYNNEI. CDR3 residues: CASWGTDTQYF. CDR3 sequence (DNA): TGTGCCAGCTGGGGCACAGATACGCAGTATTTT.

This rearrangement joins TRBV2 to TRBJ2-5; the match to TRBD2 covers 8 bases. CDR1 is SNHLY and CDR2 is FYNNEI in the germline V gene. CDR3 length: 14 residues. Trimming removed 4 bases from V and 4 bases from J; junction bases left unmatched: 5. CDR3 sequence (DNA): TGTGCCAGCAGTGGCGGGGGGACTCTAGAGACCCAGTACTTC. This encodes CASSGGGTLETQYF.